A single TCR beta chain is shown here with its context. Just one base apart from a much larger clone, this may be a read error. The limits of the CDR3 on the DNA are not certain, so only TCRdb's listed CDR3 is given. MiXCR, run by TCRdb on the 5' RACE reads, gives a single entry per CDR3 protein. The data show around 75,000 distinct CDR3 sequences, about 14% seen once. This record belongs to a study of spatial heterogeneity in lung cancer. Time point indicated: sample taken at primary tumor resection. Whole RNA obtained from tumor, nontumor lung or frozen PBMC underwent sequencing without sorting. The source material was PBMCs, sampled at surgery. The TCR comes from a male donor with early-stage non-small cell lung cancer.

CDR3 region: CASSSSTGRSTEAFF. The chain recombines TRBV28 with TRBJ1-1; the table assigns TRBD1, which was not confirmed against the DNA. Counting both end residues, the CDR3 totals 15 amino acids. Germline-derived CDR1 and CDR2 are MDHEN and SYDVKM.